The next 18 T cell receptor beta chains were all read from a single sample in a study of blood T cells in healthy people across ages. Sample-barcoded 5' priming and a J-beta primer mix drove a second PCR of about 7 to 11 cycles. Using its own MiXCR run on the 5' RACE reads, TCRdb lists one record per CDR3 protein. The data show 650,000 to 800,000 distinct CDR3 sequences, with roughly half seen just once and approximately 12% held by the top ten. The sample comprised blood. These receptors all come from a woman of 80 years or more in good health.

In this sample, this clonotype turned up many times. The chain has TRBV10-3 and TRBJ1-2; D is ambiguous. This CDR3 has 15 residues. Germline CDR1 is ENHRY and CDR2 is SYGVKD. Trimming removed 5 bases at V and 2 bases at J, with 15 bases between. The CDR3 loop reads CAISRQGIPNYGYTF. The CDR3 nucleotides are TGTGCCATCAGTCGGCAAGGAATTCCGAACTATGGCTACACCTTC.

This clonotype was counted many times. V gene TRBV13 combines with J gene TRBJ2-5; no clear D gene. The germline V gene has CDR1 PRHDT and CDR2 FYEKMQ (reference sequence). V dropped 5 bases and J dropped 5 bases, with 12 bases sitting between them. This CDR3 is built from 13 residues. The CDR3, as DNA: TGTGCCAGCAGCCCCCCTAACGGGGAGACCCAGTACTTC. Translated: CASSPPNGETQYF.

This clonotype was seen only a few times. The CDR3 is CASTSGAGGELFF. The CDR3, as DNA: TGTGCCAGCACTAGCGGGGCCGGGGGGGAGCTGTTTTTT. The gene calls are TRBV28 and TRBJ2-2; 9 bases map to TRBD2. J gave up 8 bases and V 7 bases, and 5 bases lay outside the gene matches. The CDR3 is 13 amino acids. Germline V CDR1 and CDR2: MDHEN, SYDVKM.

The sample holds many counts of this clonotype. The chain links TRBV7-9 to TRBJ2-3; weak D call: TRBD1 (5 bases). This CDR3 comprises 15 residues. Germline values: CDR1 SEHNR, CDR2 FQNEAQ (reference sequence). The V and J ends lost 7 bases and 0 bases respectively, with 14 bases between them. CDR3 amino acids: CASNPDAGSTDTQYF. CDR3 nucleotide sequence: TGTGCCAGCAACCCCGATGCAGGGAGCACAGATACGCAGTATTTT.

The chain links TRBV10-3 to TRBJ1-2; TRBD1 matches at 7 bases. With V trimmed by 6 bases and J by 3 bases, 10 bases remained unmatched. CDR3 length: 15 amino acids. Germline V CDR1 and CDR2: ENHRY, SYGVKD. This chain's CDR3 is CAIRPGTETHYGYTF. CDR3 in DNA: TGTGCCATCAGACCTGGGACAGAAACTCACTATGGCTACACCTTC.

This chain joins TRBV4-3 and TRBJ1-6, with 10 bases matching TRBD1. This CDR3 comprises 14 residues. V lost 4 bases and J lost 9; bases outside the gene matches: 3. CDR1 is LGHNA and CDR2 is YSLEER in the germline V gene. This chain's CDR3 is CASSPGQGTSPLHF. The CDR3 nucleotides read TGCGCCAGCAGCCCGGGACAGGGGACTTCACCCCTCCACTTT.

This clonotype was counted many times. The rearrangement joins TRBV9 to TRBJ2-7, with 9 bases fitting TRBD2. Trimming at V came to 3 bases and at J to 3 bases, leaving 10 bases not matched to a gene. There are 16 residues in the CDR3. CDR1 and CDR2 from the germline V gene are SGDLS and YYNGEE. The CDR3 region is CASSAIGTSLFYEQYF. In DNA, the CDR3 is TGTGCCAGCAGCGCGATCGGGACTAGCCTTTTCTACGAGCAGTACTTC.

This clonotype was detected ten times or more. The V and J genes are TRBV7-9 and TRBJ2-3; no definite D call. The CDR3 extends over 12 amino acids. V lost 5 bases, J lost 7 bases, and 10 bases lay in between. Germline values: CDR1 SEHNR, CDR2 FQNEAQ (reference sequence). CDR3 coding DNA: TGTGCCAGCAGCGCTCTTTTGTATACGCAGTATTTT. Translation gives CASSALLYTQYF.

Of note for this clonotype: A much larger clone differs from this one at a single base, so this may be a read error. The chain couples TRBV6-5 to TRBJ1-2; D unresolved. Trimming took off 1 base at V and 13 bases at J, with 16 bases between the two ends. The germline V gene encodes CDR1 MNHEY and CDR2 SVGAGI. This CDR3 region has 13 residues. The CDR3 sequence is CASSYLVARWFTF. CDR3 nucleotide sequence: TGTGCCAGCAGTTACTTAGTGGCCCGCTGGTTCACCTTC.

This clonotype occurred a few times. The chain recombines TRBV4-1 with TRBJ1-1; D unresolved. V gave up 3 bases and J gave up 1 base, with 15 bases separating them. This CDR3 spans 16 amino acids. Germline V gives CDR1 MGHRA, CDR2 YSYEKL. The CDR3 DNA reads TGCGCCAGCAGCCAGATAGGAGGACGGAGGAACACTGAAGCTTTCTTT. The encoded protein is CASSQIGGRRNTEAFF.

Details on this clonotype: It may be a read error: a sequence one base away is much more abundant. The chain joins TRBV20-1 to TRBJ2-1, with 9 bases fitting TRBD2. Per the germline V gene, CDR1 is DFQATT and CDR2 is SNEGSKA (reference sequence). The CDR3 sequence is 12 residues long. Losses at the gene ends were 8 bases for V and 8 bases for J; bases not matched to a gene: 7. In nucleotides, the CDR3 is TGCAGTCCCCCGGGACTAGCCGATGAGCAGTTCTTC. Its translation is CSPPGLADEQFF.

This chain links TRBV24-1 with TRBJ1-5, with TRBD1 matching 7 bases. The length of the CDR3 is 14 residues. V shed 4 bases and J 4 bases; nucleotides not matched to a gene: 3. Germline CDR1 reads KGHDR; CDR2 reads SFDVKD. The CDR3 nucleotides read TGTGCCACCAGTGAAGGGGGCTTTAATCAGCCCCAGCATTTT. It specifies CATSEGGFNQPQHF.

This chain links TRBV5-1 with TRBJ1-1, with TRBD1 as a possible D gene (6 bases). Trimming took off 3 bases at V and 3 bases at J, with 12 bases between the two ends. The CDR3 runs 14 residues. Germline CDR1 is SGHRS and CDR2 is YFSETQ. The CDR3, as DNA: TGCGCCAGCAGCTACCGACAGGACTACACTGAAGCTTTCTTT. Encoded protein: CASSYRQDYTEAFF.

The table lists this clonotype with a count of one. V usage is TRBV6-1 and J usage is TRBJ2-5, with D tentatively TRBD2 (6 bases). CDR1 MNHNS and CDR2 SASEGT come from the germline V gene. This CDR3 has 14 amino acids. V lost 4 bases, J lost 9 bases, and 18 bases lay in between. CDR3 nucleotide sequence: TGTGCCAGCAGTGTGGCTGGAGCCAGGGAGGCCCAGTACTTC. Its translation is CASSVAGAREAQYF.

V usage is TRBV12-3 or TRBV12-4 and J usage is TRBJ2-3, with D tentatively TRBD1 or TRBD2 (6 bases each). V was shortened by 6 bases and J by 6 bases, with 16 bases between the two germline ends. The CDR3 is made up of 14 amino acids. The CDR3 spells CASSRTSQGDTQYF. CDR3 sequence (DNA): TGTGCCAGCAGCCGCACTAGCCAGGGGGATACGCAGTATTTT.

Comment on this clonotype: One base away lies a much larger clone, so this may be a sequencing read error. The chain is built from TRBV6-6 and TRBJ1-1; D not resolved. Germline V CDR1 and CDR2: MNHNY, SVGAGI (reference sequence). The CDR3 runs to 15 residues. Deletions cut 2 bases from V and 5 bases from J, with 15 bases between. CDR3 bases: TGTGCCAGCAGTTACGCTGAAGTTCTTGGGACTGAAGCTTTCTTT. Translation: CASSYAEVLGTEAFF.

A few counts support this clonotype. The chain has TRBV12-3 or TRBV12-4 and TRBJ2-5; D is uncertain. The V and J ends lost 2 bases and 2 bases respectively, with 12 bases between them. This CDR3 contains 15 residues. The CDR3, as DNA: TGTGCCAGCAGTTTAATGGTATGGCAGCAAGAGACCCAGTACTTC. Translated: CASSLMVWQQETQYF.

The chain recombines TRBV2 with TRBJ2-4; D is undetermined. The J call may be wrong; the DNA end is better matched by TRBJ2-1. Germline V gene lookup returns CDR1 SNHLY and CDR2 FYNNEI. There are 14 residues in the CDR3. CDR3: CASTTRPGKNIQFF. In nucleotides, the CDR3 is TGTGCCAGCACAACCCGGCCAGGCAAAAACATTCAGTTCTTC.